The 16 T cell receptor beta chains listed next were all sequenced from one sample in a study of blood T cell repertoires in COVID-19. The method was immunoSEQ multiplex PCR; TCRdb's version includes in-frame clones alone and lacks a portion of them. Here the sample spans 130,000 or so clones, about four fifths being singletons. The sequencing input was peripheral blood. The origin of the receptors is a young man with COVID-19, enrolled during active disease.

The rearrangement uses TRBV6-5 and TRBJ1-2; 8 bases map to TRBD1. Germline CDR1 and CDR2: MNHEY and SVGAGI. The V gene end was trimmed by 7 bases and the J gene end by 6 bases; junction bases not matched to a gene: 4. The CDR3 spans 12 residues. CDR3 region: CASTGQGHGYTF. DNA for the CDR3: TGTGCCAGCACCGGACAGGGCCATGGCTACACCTTC.

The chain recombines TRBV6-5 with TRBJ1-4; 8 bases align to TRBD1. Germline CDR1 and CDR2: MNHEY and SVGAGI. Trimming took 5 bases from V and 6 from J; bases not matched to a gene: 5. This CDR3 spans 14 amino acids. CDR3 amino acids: CASSTQGAHEKLFF. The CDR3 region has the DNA TGTGCCAGCAGTACGCAGGGGGCGCATGAAAAACTGTTTTTT.

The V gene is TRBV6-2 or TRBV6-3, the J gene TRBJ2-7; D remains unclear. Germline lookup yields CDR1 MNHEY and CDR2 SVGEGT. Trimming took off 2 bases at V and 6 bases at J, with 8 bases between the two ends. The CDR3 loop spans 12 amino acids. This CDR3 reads CASSYPSGEQYF. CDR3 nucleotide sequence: TGTGCCAGCAGTTACCCTTCCGGCGAGCAGTACTTC.

The CDR3 is CASSPGLAGAYETQYF. The CDR3 nucleotides read TGTGCCAGCAGCCCTGGACTAGCGGGAGCTTATGAGACCCAGTACTTC. J is TRBJ2-5 and V is TRBV11-2, with 13 bases identical to TRBD2. V was clipped by 5 bases and J by 5 bases; unmatched bases: 8. Germline V lookup: CDR1 SGHAT, CDR2 FQNNGV. This CDR3 is built from 16 residues.

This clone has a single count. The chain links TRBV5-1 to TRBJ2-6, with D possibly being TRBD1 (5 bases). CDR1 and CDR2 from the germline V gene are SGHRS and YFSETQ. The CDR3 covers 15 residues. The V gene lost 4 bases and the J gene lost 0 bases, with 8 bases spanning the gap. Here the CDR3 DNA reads TGCGCCAGCAGCCCGACAGTCTCTGGGGCCAACGTCCTGACTTTC. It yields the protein CASSPTVSGANVLTF.

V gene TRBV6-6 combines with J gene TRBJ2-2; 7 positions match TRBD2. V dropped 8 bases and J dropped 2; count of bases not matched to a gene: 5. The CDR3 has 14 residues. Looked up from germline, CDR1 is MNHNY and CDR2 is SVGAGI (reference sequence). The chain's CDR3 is CASGASGNTGELFF. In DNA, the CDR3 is TGTGCCAGCGGTGCTAGCGGAAACACCGGGGAGCTGTTTTTT.

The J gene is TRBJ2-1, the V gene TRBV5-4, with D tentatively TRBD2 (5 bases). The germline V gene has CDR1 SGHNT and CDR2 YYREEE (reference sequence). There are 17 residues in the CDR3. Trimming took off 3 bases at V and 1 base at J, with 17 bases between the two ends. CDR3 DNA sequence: TGTGCCAGCAGCTCCAGACTACGCACCTTTTCCTACAATGAGCAGTTCTTC. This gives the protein CASSSRLRTFSYNEQFF.

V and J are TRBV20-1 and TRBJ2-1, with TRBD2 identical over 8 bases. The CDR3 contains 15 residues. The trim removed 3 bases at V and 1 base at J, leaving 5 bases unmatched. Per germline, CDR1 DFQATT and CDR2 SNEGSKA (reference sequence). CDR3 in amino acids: CSASTGTRSYNEQFF. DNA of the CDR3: TGCAGTGCTAGTACCGGGACTAGGTCCTACAATGAGCAGTTCTTC.

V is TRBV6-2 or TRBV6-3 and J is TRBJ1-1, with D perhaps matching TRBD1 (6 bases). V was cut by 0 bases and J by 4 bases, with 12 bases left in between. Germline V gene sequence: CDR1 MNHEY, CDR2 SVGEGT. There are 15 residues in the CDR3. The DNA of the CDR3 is TGTGCCAGCAGTTACTCGGGCAGGGGTGTCACTGAAGCTTTCTTT. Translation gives CASSYSGRGVTEAFF.

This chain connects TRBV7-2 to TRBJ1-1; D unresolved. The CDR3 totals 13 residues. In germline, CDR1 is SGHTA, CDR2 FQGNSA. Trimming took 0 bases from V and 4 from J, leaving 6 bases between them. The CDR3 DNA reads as TGTGCCAGCAGCTTAGCGCCAGGCACTGAAGCTTTCTTT. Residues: CASSLAPGTEAFF.

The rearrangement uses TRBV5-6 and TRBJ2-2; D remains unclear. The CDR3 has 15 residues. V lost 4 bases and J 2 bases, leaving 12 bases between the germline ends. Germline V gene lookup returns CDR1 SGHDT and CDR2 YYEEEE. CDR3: CASSELTVNTGELFF. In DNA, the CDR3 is TGTGCCAGCAGCGAACTTACAGTAAACACCGGGGAGCTGTTTTTT. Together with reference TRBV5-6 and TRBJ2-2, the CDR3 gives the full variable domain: DAGVTQSPTHLIKTRGQQVTLRCSPKSGHDTVSWYQQALGQGPQFIFQYYEEEERQRGNFPDRFSGHQFPNYSSELNVNALLLGDSALYLCASSELTVNTGELFFGEGSRLTVL.

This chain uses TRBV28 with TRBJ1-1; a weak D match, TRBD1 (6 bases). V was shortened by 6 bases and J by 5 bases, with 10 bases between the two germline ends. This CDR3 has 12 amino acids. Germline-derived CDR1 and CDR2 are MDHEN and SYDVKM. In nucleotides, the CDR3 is TGTGCCAGCAGCCTTGGGACAACTGAAGCTTTCTTT. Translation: CASSLGTTEAFF. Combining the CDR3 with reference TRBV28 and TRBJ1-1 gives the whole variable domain DVKVTQSSRYLVKRTGEKVFLECVQDMDHENMFWYRQDPGLGLRLIYFSYDVKMKEKGDIPEGYSVSREKKERFSLILESASTNQTSMYLCASSLGTTEAFFGQGTRLTVV.

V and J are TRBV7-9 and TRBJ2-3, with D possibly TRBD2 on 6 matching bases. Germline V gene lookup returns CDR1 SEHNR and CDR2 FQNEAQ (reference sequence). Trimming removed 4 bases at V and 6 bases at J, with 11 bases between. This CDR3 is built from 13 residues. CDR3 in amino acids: CASSSAAGDTQYF. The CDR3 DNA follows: TGTGCCAGCAGCTCCGCCGCGGGGGATACGCAGTATTTT.

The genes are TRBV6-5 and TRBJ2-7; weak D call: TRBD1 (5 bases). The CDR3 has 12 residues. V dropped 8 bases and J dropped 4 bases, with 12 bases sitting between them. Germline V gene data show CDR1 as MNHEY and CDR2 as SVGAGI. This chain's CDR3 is CASGRRQYEQYF. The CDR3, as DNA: TGTGCCAGCGGCAGGAGACAGTACGAGCAGTACTTC.

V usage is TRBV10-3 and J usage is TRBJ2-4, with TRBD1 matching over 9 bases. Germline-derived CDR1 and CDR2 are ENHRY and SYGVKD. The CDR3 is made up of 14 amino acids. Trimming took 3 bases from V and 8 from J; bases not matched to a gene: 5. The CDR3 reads CAISESGTGHIQYF. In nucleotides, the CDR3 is TGTGCCATCAGTGAATCCGGGACAGGGCACATTCAGTACTTC.

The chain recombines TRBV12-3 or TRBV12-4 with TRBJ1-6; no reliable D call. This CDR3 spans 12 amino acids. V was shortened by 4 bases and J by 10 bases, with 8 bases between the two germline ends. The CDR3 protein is CASSSRSSPLHF. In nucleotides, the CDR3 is TGTGCCAGCAGTTCCCGGAGCTCACCCCTCCACTTT.